This T cell receptor beta chain originates from a study of control samples from healthy donors and cancer patients. Clones were read by immunoSEQ multiplex PCR, and TCRdb kept only the in-frame ones, dropping some. The table includes tens of thousands of clones, almost 96% detected once. The CDR3 is 16 amino acids. J gave up 8 bases and V 3 bases, and 12 bases lay outside the gene matches. CDR1 is MNHEY and CDR2 is SMNVEV in the germline V gene (reference sequence). This clonotype was sampled from a woman aged 25 to 39 in good health. This rearrangement joins TRBV27 to TRBJ2-1, with 8 bases lining up with TRBD2. What was sequenced was blood. In DNA, the CDR3 is TGTGCCAGCAGTTTTCAACCGGGACTAGGTTTCGATGAGCAGTTCTTC. This sequence encodes CASSFQPGLGFDEQFF.